This entry lists 18 T cell receptor beta chains sequenced from one sample in a study of CD8 T cells in Susac syndrome. RNA amounts of roughly 0.5 to 1 ug underwent reverse transcription with random hexamers. MiXCR was run by TCRdb on the immunoSEQ multiplex PCR reads, yielding one entry per CDR3 protein. This sample has approximately 200,000 distinct CDR3 sequences, with around 95% found just once. The sample taken for sequencing was CD4+ T cells from PBMCs. The receptor set was obtained from a human donor with multiple sclerosis.

J is TRBJ1-2 and V is TRBV20-1; 10 bases fit TRBD1. Germline trimming cut 3 bases from V and 8 bases from J; bases unmatched to any gene: 9. Germline-derived CDR1 and CDR2 are DFQATT and SNEGSKA (reference sequence). The CDR3 spans 14 residues. The CDR3 sequence is CSASNDGQGGGYTF. The CDR3 nucleotides are TGCAGTGCTAGCAATGACGGACAGGGGGGCGGCTACACCTTC.

The chain has TRBV7-2 and TRBJ2-7, with 8 bases identical to TRBD1. CDR3 size: 15 residues. V shed 5 bases and J 3 bases; nucleotides not matched to a gene: 9. Germline values: CDR1 SGHTA, CDR2 FQGNSA. The DNA for the CDR3 is TGTGCCAGCAGCACAACCGGGACAGGACTCTACGAGCAGTACTTC. Translating it yields CASSTTGTGLYEQYF.

This rearrangement joins TRBV7-2 to TRBJ1-3; D is possibly TRBD1 (5 bases). V was pared by 0 bases and J by 2 bases, with 11 bases between. The CDR3 has 16 residues. Germline values: CDR1 SGHTA, CDR2 FQGNSA. CDR3 amino acids: CASSLAGGRTGNTIYF. For the CDR3, the DNA is TGTGCCAGCAGCTTAGCCGGGGGAAGGACTGGAAACACCATATATTTT.

J is TRBJ1-5 and V is TRBV6-2 or TRBV6-3; TRBD1 is a possible D gene (6 bases). Trimming cost V 0 bases and J 3 bases, with 9 bases left between them. In germline, CDR1 is MNHEY, CDR2 SVGEGT. The CDR3 covers 15 residues. The CDR3: CASSYSTGANQPQHF. CDR3 sequence (DNA): TGTGCCAGCAGTTACTCGACAGGCGCCAATCAGCCCCAGCATTTT.

V usage is TRBV6-6 and J usage is TRBJ1-6; 9 positions agree with TRBD1. In germline, CDR1 is MNHNY, CDR2 SVGAGI (reference sequence). V lost 2 bases and J lost 6; bases outside the gene matches: 5. CDR3 size: 16 residues. The CDR3 DNA is TGTGCCAGCAGTTACCCCCCGGGACAGGGTAATTCACCCCTCCACTTT. It specifies CASSYPPGQGNSPLHF.

The rearrangement joins TRBV20-1 to TRBJ2-3, with 7 bases matching TRBD2. Germline CDR1 DFQATT, CDR2 SNEGSKA (reference sequence). The trim removed 4 bases at V and 2 bases at J, leaving 3 bases unmatched. The CDR3 is made up of 13 amino acids. The CDR3 nucleotides are TGCAGTGCTATCCGGGGGGTCACAGATACGCAGTATTTT. Its translation is CSAIRGVTDTQYF.

J is TRBJ1-2 and V is TRBV3-1; D is perhaps TRBD1 (5 bases). This CDR3 is 14 amino acids long. CDR1 and CDR2 from the germline V gene are LGHDT and YNNKEL (reference sequence). With 5 bases removed from V and 3 bases from J, the gap between germline ends came to 13 bases. The CDR3 DNA reads as TGTGCCAGCAGCAGGGACCGAAGACACTATGGCTACACCTTC. Protein product: CASSRDRRHYGYTF.

V is TRBV5-4 and J is TRBJ1-2, with TRBD1 matching over 7 bases. Trimming removed 5 bases from V and 0 bases from J; junction bases left unmatched: 4. Germline V gene lookup returns CDR1 SGHNT and CDR2 YYREEE (reference sequence). The CDR3 has 14 amino acids. In nucleotides, the CDR3 is TGTGCCAGCAGACTGCAGGGGGCTAACTATGGCTACACCTTC. Its protein is CASRLQGANYGYTF.

This rearrangement joins TRBV10-3 to TRBJ2-1; 10 bases agree with TRBD2. V trimming: 6 bases; J trimming: 5 bases; junction bases outside the gene matches: 4. The V gene's germline CDR1 is ENHRY and CDR2 SYGVKD. The CDR3 sequence is 14 residues long. The chain's CDR3 is CAIRWTSGDNEQFF. DNA for the CDR3: TGTGCCATCAGGTGGACTAGCGGAGACAATGAGCAGTTCTTC.

This clonotype was detected only once. The chain has TRBV30 and TRBJ1-4; D ambiguous. V lost 2 bases, J lost 4 bases, and 8 bases lay in between. The CDR3 length is 13 residues. Germline-derived CDR1 and CDR2 are GTSNPN and SVGIG (reference sequence). CDR3 in DNA: TGTGCCTGGAGTTACAGAAATAATGAAAAACTGTTTTTT. Encoded protein: CAWSYRNNEKLFF.

This clonotype was detected only once. This chain links TRBV28 with TRBJ2-7, with 9 nucleotides matching TRBD1. The trim removed 6 bases at V and 1 base at J, leaving 4 bases unmatched. CDR1 MDHEN and CDR2 SYDVKM come from the germline V gene. CDR3 length equals 14 residues. CDR3 protein: CASRTGTGSYEQYF. CDR3 nucleotides: TGTGCCAGCAGGACCGGGACAGGGTCCTACGAGCAGTACTTC. The full variable domain, in which reference TRBV28 and TRBJ2-7 provide the parts outside the CDR3, is DVKVTQSSRYLVKRTGEKVFLECVQDMDHENMFWYRQDPGLGLRLIYFSYDVKMKEKGDIPEGYSVSREKKERFSLILESASTNQTSMYLCASRTGTGSYEQYFGPGTRLTVT.

The gene calls are TRBV30 and TRBJ1-1; D is ambiguous. The CDR3 runs 12 residues. V was trimmed by 1 base and J by 8 bases, leaving 11 bases between them. Per the germline V gene, CDR1 is GTSNPN and CDR2 is SVGIG (reference sequence). The chain's CDR3 is CAWSGTGVEAFF. The CDR3 DNA is TGTGCCTGGAGTGGCACTGGAGTGGAAGCTTTCTTT.

The chain recombines TRBV4-3 with TRBJ1-1; the D gene is possibly TRBD1 (5 bases). The CDR3 has 14 residues. V was pared by 0 bases and J by 5 bases, with 10 bases between. Germline CDR1 is LGHNA and CDR2 is YSLEER. DNA of the CDR3: TGCGCCAGCAGCCAAGATGCAGGGTTAACTGAAGCTTTCTTT. Residues: CASSQDAGLTEAFF.

The chain combines TRBV24-1 with TRBJ2-2; 8 bases are a match to TRBD1. CDR3 size: 15 residues. Looked up from germline, CDR1 is KGHDR and CDR2 is SFDVKD. J lost 4 bases, V lost 3 bases, and 3 bases had no gene match. In DNA, the CDR3 is TGTGCCACCAGTGATGAAGGGACAGGCACCGGGGAGCTGTTTTTT. Amino acid sequence: CATSDEGTGTGELFF.

Here the CDR3 DNA reads TGCAGCGTTGATTTAAGGAAGGGACAAAATCAGCCCCAGCATTTT. It encodes CSVDLRKGQNQPQHF. The V and J genes are TRBV29-1 and TRBJ1-5; perhaps TRBD1 as D (6 bases). The CDR3 length is 15 residues. The germline V gene has CDR1 SQVTM and CDR2 ANQGSEA. Trimming cost V 3 bases and J 4 bases, with 16 bases left between them. Filled out from reference TRBV29-1 and TRBJ1-5, the complete variable domain reads SAVISQKPSRDICQRGTSLTIQCQVDSQVTMMFWYRQQPGQSLTLIATANQGSEATYESGFVIDKFPISRPNLTFSTLTVSNMSPEDSSIYLCSVDLRKGQNQPQHFGDGTRLSIL.

The rearrangement uses TRBV20-1 and TRBJ2-5; TRBD2 matches at 9 bases. The germline gives CDR1 DFQATT, CDR2 SNEGSKA (reference sequence). This CDR3 contains 18 residues. Trimming cost V 0 bases and J 5 bases; bases outside gene matches: 16. CDR3 region: CSARDPLSRRGGRETQYF. The CDR3 DNA is TGCAGTGCTAGAGATCCCCTCTCCCGGCGGGGGGGTAGGGAGACCCAGTACTTC.

The chain carries TRBV7-6 and TRBJ1-6, with D possibly being TRBD1 (6 bases). This CDR3 is built from 16 residues. Germline V gene sequence: CDR1 SGHVS, CDR2 FNYEAQ. V dropped 2 bases and J dropped 7 bases, with 15 bases sitting between them. The CDR3 coding sequence is TGTGCCAGCAGCTTAACCGGGGGCCTCCCCAATTCACCCCTCCACTTT. Amino acid sequence: CASSLTGGLPNSPLHF.

This clonotype was picked up a small number of times. Relative to the germline gene, one junction end is altered; a read error may explain this. The V call is TRBV7-9, the J call TRBJ2-2; no clear D gene. The CDR3 runs to 13 residues. Germline V gene data show CDR1 as SEHNR and CDR2 as FQNEAQ (reference sequence). The CDR3 region has the DNA TGTGCCAGCAGTTTAGGAAACACCGGGGAGCTGTTTTTT. Its translation is CASSLGNTGELFF. The entire variable domain, with the rest obtained from reference TRBV7-9 and TRBJ2-2, is as follows: DTGVSQNPRHKITKRGQNVTFRCDPISEHNRLYWYRQTLGQGPEFLTYFQNEAQLEKSRLLSDRFSAERPKGSFSTLEIQRTEQGDSAMYLCASSLGNTGELFFGEGSRLTVL.